Listed here is a single T cell receptor (beta chain). The repertoire was sequenced with immunoSEQ multiplex PCR; TCRdb's copy has only in-frame clones and lacks some. Of around 220,000 clones listed, approximately 84% are singletons. This entry comes from a study of blood T cell repertoires in COVID-19. Study overall: Samples representing acute and convalescent COVID-19 were sourced from the United States, Italy and Spain.

The CDR3 totals 17 residues. Between the trimmed V and J ends, which lost 4 bases and 2 bases, there was a span of 18 bases. The germline V gene encodes CDR1 KGHSH and CDR2 LQKENI. The sequence came from a man aged 45-60 years with acute or convalescent COVID-19. Sequenced sample: peripheral blood. The V gene is TRBV18, the J gene TRBJ1-5; tentatively, D is TRBD1 (5 bases). The CDR3 DNA is TGTGCCAGCTCACGGACGAGCTGGGGGGTCGGCAATCAGCCCCAGCATTTT. Translation gives CASSRTSWGVGNQPQHF. The complete variable domain, with remaining parts taken from reference TRBV18 and TRBJ1-5, reads NAGVMQNPRHLVRRRGQEARLRCSPMKGHSHVYWYRQLPEEGLKFMVYLQKENIIDESGMPKERFSAEFPKEGPSILRIQQVVRGDSAAYFCASSRTSWGVGNQPQHFGDGTRLSIL.